This TCR beta chain comes out of a study of T cells in Graves' hyperthyroidism and ophthalmopathy. General observations from the study: Ophthalmopathy cases were set apart from stable hyperthyroidism by a 13 V-J model.

Using RNA transcripts as the source, TCR beta CDR3 regions were amplified. The HTBI primer set was used in a first-round RT-PCR of the TCR CDR3. TCRdb independently ran MiXCR on the multiplex PCR reads; one entry per CDR3 protein. The sample has about 340,000 distinct CDR3 sequences; 15% to 20% are singletons. CDR3 length: 12 amino acids. Per germline, CDR1 DFQATT and CDR2 SNEGSKA (reference sequence). Trimming stripped 3 bases from V and 7 bases from J, with 12 bases between. Remarks on this clonotype: The antigen remains unidentified.

Calling Graves' hyperthyroidism stable meant ophthalmopathy did not progress within 18 months. Hyperthyroidism had been newly diagnosed in patients aged 18 to 65, and its duration was under 2 months. The diagnoses drew upon clinical symptoms, serum thyroxine and TRAb, thyroid ultrasound and orbital computed tomography. The TCR originated in a woman between 50 and 59 years old with Graves' hyperthyroidism. The sample consisted of blood. The chain is built from TRBV20-1 and TRBJ2-5; tentative D call: TRBD2 (7 bases). The CDR3 loop is CSASGGGGTQYF. The CDR3 DNA reads as TGCAGTGCTAGTGGAGGGGGGGGGACCCAGTACTTC.